One and the same sample provided the 13 T cell receptor beta chains below, sequenced in a study of blood T cell repertoires in COVID-19. Measured with immunoSEQ multiplex PCR; TCRdb has only the in-frame clones, and not every one. Of 150,000 to 190,000 clones listed, roughly 81% are singletons. Sequenced: peripheral blood. The receptor source for this set is a woman aged 55-70 years with COVID-19, enrolled during active disease.

V is TRBV24-1 and J is TRBJ1-2, with 7 bases fitting TRBD1. This CDR3 has 14 residues. CDR1 and CDR2 (germline): KGHDR, SFDVKD. V was clipped by 4 bases and J by 5 bases; unmatched bases: 6. The CDR3 protein is CATSDPGQKYGYTF. The CDR3 coding sequence is TGTGCCACCAGTGACCCGGGACAGAAATATGGCTACACCTTC.

The rearrangement uses TRBV18 and TRBJ2-5, with TRBD2 identical over 8 bases. Germline lookup yields CDR1 KGHSH and CDR2 LQKENI. Germline trimming cut 7 bases from V and 5 bases from J; bases unmatched to any gene: 6. This CDR3 spans 13 amino acids. CDR3 DNA sequence: TGTGCCAGCTTTAGCGGGGTCGGGGAGACCCAGTACTTC. The encoded protein is CASFSGVGETQYF.

The chain recombines TRBV24-1 with TRBJ2-1; 8 bases map to TRBD2. The length of the CDR3 is 15 residues. Germline trimming cut 3 bases from V and 7 bases from J; bases unmatched to any gene: 7. The germline V gene encodes CDR1 KGHDR and CDR2 SFDVKD. The CDR3 DNA follows: TGTGCCACCAGTGATCCCGTAGCGGGGCGGAATGAGCAGTTCTTC. It encodes CATSDPVAGRNEQFF.

The CDR3 region has the DNA TGCGCCAGCAGCGCGGCAGGGTCTGGAAACACCATATATTTT. It translates to CASSAAGSGNTIYF. The chain is built from TRBV5-1 and TRBJ1-3, with a weak D call TRBD1 (5 bases). The germline V gene has CDR1 SGHRS and CDR2 YFSETQ. V lost 4 bases and J 1 base, leaving 9 bases between the germline ends. This CDR3 has 14 residues. The full variable domain, its missing parts supplied by reference TRBV5-1 and TRBJ1-3, is KAGVTQTPRYLIKTRGQQVTLSCSPISGHRSVSWYQQTPGQGLQFLFEYFSETQRNKGNFPGRFSGRQFSNSRSEMNVSTLELGDSALYLCASSAAGSGNTIYFGEGSWLTVV.

The gene calls are TRBV30 and TRBJ1-5; D possibly corresponds to TRBD1 (6 bases). Trimming stripped 3 bases from V and 5 bases from J, with 8 bases between. The germline V gene encodes CDR1 GTSNPN and CDR2 SVGIG (reference sequence). The CDR3 consists of 12 residues. Here the CDR3 DNA reads TGTGCCTGGAGCCCAGGGGATCAGCCCCAGCATTTT. This codes for CAWSPGDQPQHF. The full variable domain, rest sourced from reference TRBV30 and TRBJ1-5, is SQTIHQWPATLVQPVGSPLSLECTVEGTSNPNLYWYRQAAGRGLQLLFYSVGIGQISSEVPQNLSASRPQDRQFILSSKKLLLSDSGFYLCAWSPGDQPQHFGDGTRLSIL.

The genes are TRBV29-1 and TRBJ2-3, with 8 bases fitting TRBD2. CDR1 is SQVTM, CDR2 ANQGSEA, per germline. CDR3 size: 13 residues. V was pared by 3 bases and J by 1 base, with 0 bases of the junction left unmatched. The CDR3 spells CSVDSGGTDTQYF. Written as DNA, the CDR3 is TGCAGCGTTGATAGCGGGGGCACAGATACGCAGTATTTT.

The DNA for the CDR3 is TGTGCCAGCAGGAGCAAGGAAAAACTGTTTTTT. Translation gives CASRSKEKLFF. The chain uses TRBV6-5 and TRBJ1-4, with unresolved D. V gave up 6 bases and J gave up 8 bases, with 7 bases separating them. There are 11 residues in the CDR3. CDR1 and CDR2 (germline): MNHEY, SVGAGI.

The J gene is TRBJ2-2, the V gene TRBV6-5, with 10 nucleotides matching TRBD2. Germline V CDR1 and CDR2: MNHEY, SVGAGI. V trimming: 7 bases; J trimming: 1 base; junction bases outside the gene matches: 3. CDR3 length: 15 residues. The CDR3 coding sequence is TGTGCCAGCAAACTAGCGGGACTGAACACCGGGGAGCTGTTTTTT. It specifies CASKLAGLNTGELFF.

This chain joins TRBV5-6 and TRBJ2-2; 9 bases are a match to TRBD1. This CDR3 has 15 residues. CDR1 is SGHDT, CDR2 YYEEEE, per germline. V shed 3 bases, J shed 5 bases, and the junction held 5 bases outside the gene matches. This CDR3 is CASSSDRGWTGELFF. The CDR3 coding sequence is TGTGCCAGCAGCTCTGACAGGGGGTGGACCGGGGAGCTGTTTTTT.

The sample holds one count of this clone. Written as DNA, the CDR3 is TGTGCCATCAGTGAGCCCTCGGGTTCCGACTCCGCTATGCTCTATGGCTACACCTTC. Its protein product is CAISEPSGSDSAMLYGYTF. This chain links TRBV10-3 with TRBJ1-2; no reliable D call. The CDR3 is 19 residues long. V lost 2 bases and J lost 4, with 26 bases in between. CDR1 is ENHRY, CDR2 SYGVKD, per germline.

This clone has a handful of counts. This chain uses TRBV2 with TRBJ2-5; TRBD2 matches 7 bases. Germline values: CDR1 SNHLY, CDR2 FYNNEI. The J segment lost 2 bases and the V segment lost 4 bases, leaving 13 bases of the junction unmatched. This CDR3 has 17 residues. The CDR3 bases are TGTGCCAGCAGTGCGGGGGTGCGGGAGCGCACTCAAGAGACCCAGTACTTC. Translated, it gives CASSAGVRERTQETQYF.

The chain employs TRBV7-9 and TRBJ1-2; a weak D match, TRBD1 (6 bases). This CDR3 spans 15 amino acids. Trimming left V 5 bases short and J 7 bases short, with 20 bases between. CDR1 and CDR2 from the germline V gene are SEHNR and FQNEAQ (reference sequence). The CDR3 here is CASSPQGNGLGGYTF. CDR3 in DNA: TGTGCCAGCAGCCCACAGGGAAATGGTTTGGGTGGCTACACCTTC.

The chain has TRBV7-8 and TRBJ1-1, with D perhaps TRBD1 (5 bases). The CDR3 runs to 14 residues. Deletions cut 1 base from V and 8 bases from J, with 14 bases between. Per the germline V gene, CDR1 is SGHVS and CDR2 is FQNEAQ. Here the CDR3 reads CASSLVRGGGEAFF. The DNA of the CDR3 is TGTGCCAGCAGCTTAGTTAGGGGAGGAGGAGAAGCTTTCTTT.